This T cell receptor beta chain was sequenced in a study of blood T cell repertoires in COVID-19. About the research overall: T cells, B-cell-depleted T cells, or PBMCs supplied cDNA or gDNA.

Only in-frame clones appear in the TCRdb table, and some are missing; sequencing was by immunoSEQ multiplex PCR. In the table there are 300,000 to 450,000 clones, 70% to 90% of which are singletons. This CDR3 contains 18 residues. Germline V gene sequence: CDR1 KGHSH, CDR2 LQKENI. Trimming took 0 bases from V and 9 from J; bases not matched to a gene: 12. The material sequenced was peripheral blood. The chain has TRBV18 and TRBJ1-6; 9 bases are shared with TRBD1. This TCR was sampled from a human donor in a cohort sampled during active COVID-19. Written as DNA, the CDR3 is TGTGCCAGCTCACCACCCGGGACAGGGACAAGCATGGGTTCACCCCTCCACTTT. Translation: CASSPPGTGTSMGSPLHF.